These 11 T cell receptor beta chains came from one sample sequenced in a study of T cells after yellow fever vaccination. TCRdb fed the 5' RACE reads into MiXCR, producing one record per CDR3 protein. The sample has some 300,000 distinct CDR3 sequences, roughly 8.7% seen once; the top ten hold approximately 3.3%. Sequencing used CD4+ T cells sorted from PBMCs, obtained 5 days after the yellow fever booster vaccination. These TCRs come from a man younger than 35 who received the YFV17D yellow fever vaccine.

This chain connects TRBV5-1 to TRBJ2-7; 8 bases map to TRBD1. The germline CDR1 and CDR2 sequences are SGHRS and YFSETQ. The CDR3 is 13 amino acids. J gave up 6 bases and V 0 bases, and 2 bases lay outside the gene matches. CDR3: CASSLEQGGEQYF. The DNA of the CDR3 is TGCGCCAGCAGCTTGGAACAGGGGGGCGAGCAGTACTTC.

This clonotype was picked up a small number of times. The gene calls are TRBV6-2 or TRBV6-3 and TRBJ2-3; D is unresolved. The germline gives CDR1 MNHEY, CDR2 SVGEGT. The CDR3 loop spans 14 amino acids. V was shortened by 2 bases and J by 5 bases, with 11 bases between the two germline ends. The CDR3 spells CASSYGPGVDTQYF. The DNA of the CDR3 is TGTGCCAGCAGTTACGGCCCCGGCGTAGATACGCAGTATTTT.

Only one count was recorded for this clonotype. The genes are TRBV12-3 or TRBV12-4 and TRBJ2-1; TRBD1 is a possible D gene (6 bases). The germline V and J ends were trimmed by 0 bases and 9 bases, with 12 bases remaining between them. CDR3 length: 14 amino acids. In nucleotides, the CDR3 is TGTGCCAGCAGTTTAGCGCACAGGGACGGTGAGCAGTTCTTC. Protein: CASSLAHRDGEQFF.

This clonotype was detected only a few times. This sequence joins TRBV12-3 or TRBV12-4 and TRBJ1-1; no clear D gene. The CDR3 covers 12 residues. V lost 8 bases and J lost 6, with 13 bases in between. CDR3 coding DNA: TGTGCCAGCTCCCCGGGAACGGCTGAAGCTTTCTTT. Its protein product is CASSPGTAEAFF.

This clonotype was seen many times. The chain uses TRBV6-5 and TRBJ2-1, with 8 nucleotides matching TRBD2. The germline V gene has CDR1 MNHEY and CDR2 SVGAGI. V lost 8 bases to trimming and J lost 7 bases; unmatched junction nucleotides: 10. The length of the CDR3 is 14 residues. This chain's CDR3 is CASREGPGYNEQFF. DNA for the CDR3: TGTGCCAGCCGGGAGGGGCCGGGGTATAATGAGCAGTTCTTC.

This clonotype was seen only a few times. This chain joins TRBV19 and TRBJ1-5, with 10 bases matching TRBD1. There are 17 residues in the CDR3. Germline-derived CDR1 and CDR2 are LNHDA and SQIVND (reference sequence). V dropped 8 bases and J dropped 0; count of bases not matched to a gene: 10. The DNA for the CDR3 is TGTGCCAGTCGGAGGATTTGGACAGGGGGTAGCAATCAGCCCCAGCATTTT. Its translation is CASRRIWTGGSNQPQHF.

The rearrangement uses TRBV4-1 and TRBJ2-6; D is unclear. Trimming shortened V by 5 bases and J by 0 bases, and 14 bases separated the two germline ends. CDR3 length equals 17 residues. The germline gives CDR1 MGHRA, CDR2 YSYEKL. In DNA, the CDR3 is TGCGCCAGCAGCGCCAGACCTGAGTACTCTGGGGCCAACGTCCTGACTTTC. It specifies CASSARPEYSGANVLTF.

The chain links TRBV3-1 to TRBJ2-6; the D is unclear. With 4 bases removed from V and 3 bases from J, the gap between germline ends came to 7 bases. This CDR3 is 14 amino acids long. Germline assignment: CDR1 LGHDT and CDR2 YNNKEL (reference sequence). This CDR3 reads CASSRILGANVLTF. CDR3 coding DNA: TGTGCCAGCAGCCGTATACTTGGGGCCAACGTCCTGACTTTC.

There are a few counts of this clonotype. The gene calls are TRBV5-1 and TRBJ2-3, with 8 bases identical to TRBD1. The V gene's germline CDR1 is SGHRS and CDR2 YFSETQ. The trim removed 4 bases at V and 2 bases at J, leaving 9 bases unmatched. This CDR3 has 16 amino acids. The CDR3 here is CASSRTWTGSTDTQYF. The CDR3 DNA reads as TGCGCCAGCAGCCGAACTTGGACAGGGTCCACAGATACGCAGTATTTT.

In its sample, this clonotype was seen many times. The V and J genes are TRBV5-1 and TRBJ1-2; D gene unclear. The CDR3 sequence is 14 residues long. Trimming pared 0 bases from V and 1 base from J, leaving 7 bases between. Per the germline V gene, CDR1 is SGHRS and CDR2 is YFSETQ. CDR3 bases: TGCGCCAGCAGCTTGGTTCCGGGTAACTATGGCTACACCTTC. This sequence encodes CASSLVPGNYGYTF.

J is TRBJ2-5 and V is TRBV4-1, with D unresolved. V was trimmed by 0 bases and J by 5 bases, leaving 7 bases between them. This CDR3 contains 13 residues. Per germline, CDR1 MGHRA and CDR2 YSYEKL. The CDR3 nucleotides read TGCGCCAGCAGCCAAGAGGGCAGGGAGACCCAGTACTTC. It is translated as CASSQEGRETQYF.